This T cell receptor beta chain stems from a study of blood T cell repertoires in COVID-19. Across the whole study: Acute and convalescent COVID-19 specimens originated in the United States, Italy and Spain. The analysed material was cDNA or gDNA that came from T cells, B-cell-depleted T cells, or PBMCs.

V lost 4 bases and J lost 0; bases outside the gene matches: 3. The CDR3 consists of 17 residues. Looked up from germline, CDR1 is MDHEN and CDR2 is SYDVKM. The protocol was immunoSEQ multiplex PCR, while the TCRdb copy is restricted to in-frame clones and leaves out a portion. The sample records fewer than 65,000 clones, around 75% being singletons. The chain has TRBV28 and TRBJ2-2; 12 bases line up with TRBD2. Sequencing used peripheral blood. The source is a human donor in a cohort sampled during active COVID-19. The CDR3 bases are TGTGCCAGCAGTTGGCGGACTAGCGGGACGAACACCGGGGAGCTGTTTTTT. Protein: CASSWRTSGTNTGELFF.